A selection of T cell receptor beta chains follows, all from one sample in a study of OX40 agonist ivuxolimab in advanced cancers. Only in-frame clones appear in the TCRdb table, and some are missing; sequencing was by immunoSEQ multiplex PCR. Of approximately 11,000 clones listed, approximately 74% are singletons. Sequenced material: CD4+ or CD8+ T cells sorted from blood, taken in a trial of the OX40 agonist ivuxolimab. The receptor source for this set is an adult with an advanced solid tumor such as melanoma, head and neck, liver or kidney cancer. Each CDR3 is given with its conserved first and last residue. D genes are given only for firm matches. Rows may omit the clone size; those that give it use once, few, many or a size class.

D: TRBD2; V: TRBV11-1; size: -; J: TRBJ2-1; CDR3: CASSLHPGTSGNNEQFF; DNA: TGTGCCAGCAGCTTACATCCGGGGACTAGCGGGAACAATGAGCAGTTCTTC
D: -; V: TRBV9; size: -; J: TRBJ2-7; CDR3: CASSVDQDPYEQYF; DNA: TGTGCCAGCAGCGTAGACCAGGACCCCTACGAGCAGTACTTC
D: TRBD2; V: TRBV7-9; size: -; J: TRBJ2-1; CDR3: CASSRLAGGPGTTYNEQFF; DNA: TGTGCCAGCAGCCGACTAGCGGGAGGGCCCGGGACGACCTACAATGAGCAGTTCTTC
D: TRBD2; V: TRBV4-2; size: few; J: TRBJ2-7; CDR3: CASSQDGTSGSYEQYF; DNA: TGTGCCAGCAGCCAAGATGGGACTAGCGGGAGCTACGAGCAGTACTTC
D: TRBD2; V: TRBV6-6; size: -; J: TRBJ2-1; CDR3: CASSSTSGGYNEQFF; DNA: TGTGCCAGCAGTTCTACTAGCGGGGGGTACAATGAGCAGTTCTTC
D: -; V: TRBV6-6; size: -; J: TRBJ2-3; CDR3: CASSYGVNTQYF; DNA: TGTGCCAGCAGTTACGGGGTAAATACGCAGTATTTT
D: -; V: TRBV7-3; size: -; J: TRBJ2-7; CDR3: CASSLTSGPYEQYF; DNA: TGTGCCAGCAGCTTAACGTCCGGACCCTACGAGCAGTACTTC
D: -; V: TRBV28; size: medium-sized; J: TRBJ2-7; CDR3: CASSDDRDSDYEQYF; DNA: TGTGCCAGCAGTGATGATCGGGACTCTGATTACGAGCAGTACTTC
D: TRBD2; V: TRBV11-2; size: -; J: TRBJ2-2; CDR3: CASSSGLAGYTGELFF; DNA: TGTGCCAGCAGCTCTGGACTAGCGGGGTACACCGGGGAGCTGTTTTTT
D: -; V: TRBV6-5; size: -; J: TRBJ1-1; CDR3: CASSYYQVGKTEAFF; DNA: TGTGCCAGCAGTTACTATCAGGTCGGTAAAACTGAAGCTTTCTTT
D: -; V: TRBV7-9; size: -; J: TRBJ2-2; CDR3: CASSLEVQGGLRVTGELFF; DNA: TGTGCCAGCAGCTTAGAAGTGCAGGGGGGCCTACGGGTCACCGGGGAGCTGTTTTTT
D: -; V: TRBV9; size: -; J: TRBJ1-5; CDR3: CASSAAWGENQPQHF; DNA: TGTGCCAGCAGCGCCGCCTGGGGGGAAAATCAGCCCCAGCATTTT
D: -; V: TRBV7-9; size: -; J: TRBJ1-2; CDR3: CASSIPDLGRYGYTF; DNA: TGTGCCAGCAGTATACCTGACCTAGGTCGGTATGGCTACACCTTC
D: -; V: TRBV7-8; size: -; J: TRBJ2-7; CDR3: CASGRSGRAYEQYF; DNA: TGTGCCAGCGGACGCTCGGGCAGGGCCTACGAGCAGTACTTC
D: TRBD1; V: TRBV6-5; size: -; J: TRBJ2-7; CDR3: CASSSTQGAYEQYF; DNA: TGTGCCAGCAGCTCCACCCAGGGGGCCTACGAGCAGTACTTC
D: -; V: TRBV10-3; size: once; J: TRBJ1-2; CDR3: CAISDRQVPSSYGYTF; DNA: TGTGCCATCAGTGACAGGCAGGTCCCATCCAGCTATGGCTACACCTTC
D: -; V: TRBV7-9; size: -; J: TRBJ1-5; CDR3: CASSYGSNQPQHF; DNA: TGTGCCAGCAGCTACGGGAGCAATCAGCCCCAGCATTTT
D: -; V: TRBV7-3; size: -; J: TRBJ2-3; CDR3: CASSSLTGDNPQYF; DNA: TGTGCCAGCAGCTCCCTAACCGGAGATAATCCGCAGTATTTT
D: TRBD2; V: TRBV29-1; size: -; J: TRBJ2-1; CDR3: CSVEDRLAGGPSYNEQFF; DNA: TGCAGCGTTGAAGATCGGCTAGCGGGAGGCCCATCCTACAATGAGCAGTTCTTC
D: TRBD1; V: TRBV6-5; size: -; J: TRBJ1-1; CDR3: CASSSIQGPTEAFF; DNA: TGTGCCAGCAGTTCGATACAGGGGCCCACTGAAGCTTTCTTT
D: TRBD2; V: TRBV7-9; size: -; J: TRBJ2-5; CDR3: CASSAGTSGRRETQYF; DNA: TGTGCCAGCAGCGCGGGGACTAGCGGGAGACGAGAGACCCAGTACTTC
D: -; V: TRBV28; size: large; J: TRBJ2-7; CDR3: CASTSDREDNEQYF; DNA: TGTGCCAGCACCAGCGACAGGGAGGACAACGAGCAGTACTTC
D: -; V: TRBV6-1; size: once; J: TRBJ1-3; CDR3: CASSVRETYSGNTIYF; DNA: TGTGCCAGCAGTGTTAGGGAAACCTACTCTGGAAACACCATATATTTT
D: TRBD1; V: TRBV19; size: -; J: TRBJ1-2; CDR3: CASSRSRDSNYGYTF; DNA: TGTGCCAGTAGTCGGAGCCGGGACAGCAATTATGGCTACACCTTC
D: -; V: TRBV6-1; size: -; J: TRBJ2-7; CDR3: CASSEKDSPLSYEQYF; DNA: TGTGCCAGCAGTGAAAAGGACAGCCCTTTATCCTACGAGCAGTACTTC
D: -; V: TRBV11-1; size: -; J: TRBJ2-1; CDR3: CASSTTTGPLANEQFF; DNA: TGTGCCAGCAGCACGACGACAGGCCCTCTCGCGAATGAGCAGTTCTTC
D: TRBD2; V: TRBV4-2; size: -; J: TRBJ2-3; CDR3: CASSQGPLAGDTQYF; DNA: TGTGCCAGCAGCCAAGGTCCACTAGCGGGAGATACGCAGTATTTT
D: -; V: TRBV4-1; size: -; J: TRBJ2-2; CDR3: CASSQKGGMGTGELFF; DNA: TGCGCCAGCAGCCAAAAGGGGGGGATGGGCACCGGGGAGCTGTTTTTT
D: -; V: TRBV27; size: -; J: TRBJ2-2; CDR3: CASSLSVGSNTGELFF; DNA: TGTGCCAGCAGTTTATCGGTGGGCTCGAACACCGGGGAGCTGTTTTTT
D: -; V: TRBV6-1; size: -; J: TRBJ2-1; CDR3: CASSEPAASYNEQFF; DNA: TGTGCCAGCAGTGAACCAGCGGCCTCCTACAATGAGCAGTTCTTC
D: TRBD1; V: TRBV4-3; size: -; J: TRBJ2-7; CDR3: CASSQDAGGFSYEQYF; DNA: TGCGCCAGCAGCCAAGATGCAGGGGGCTTCTCCTACGAGCAGTACTTC
D: -; V: TRBV11-2; size: few; J: TRBJ2-3; CDR3: CASSFMPSDTQYF; DNA: TGTGCCAGCAGCTTTATGCCTTCAGATACGCAGTATTTT
D: -; V: TRBV7-8; size: -; J: TRBJ2-7; CDR3: CASSPWQGPSYEQYF; DNA: TGTGCCAGCAGCCCTTGGCAGGGGCCCTCCTACGAGCAGTACTTC
D: -; V: TRBV5-6; size: -; J: TRBJ1-1; CDR3: CASSTVNTEAFF; DNA: TGTGCCAGCAGCACCGTGAACACTGAAGCTTTCTTT
D: -; V: TRBV14; size: few; J: TRBJ2-7; CDR3: CASRAGSYEQYF; DNA: TGTGCCAGCAGGGCCGGTAGCTACGAGCAGTACTTC
D: -; V: TRBV7-9; size: -; J: TRBJ2-2; CDR3: CASSPPGELFF; DNA: TGTGCCAGCAGCCCCCCCGGGGAGCTGTTTTTT
D: -; V: TRBV9; size: -; J: TRBJ1-2; CDR3: CASRTDGLSRLKSGYTF; DNA: TGTGCCAGCAGAACCGACGGCCTCTCGAGATTGAAGAGTGGCTACACCTTC
D: -; V: TRBV11-2; size: -; J: TRBJ2-5; CDR3: CASRLGRKEGETQYF; DNA: TGTGCCAGCAGATTGGGGCGAAAAGAAGGAGAGACCCAGTACTTC
D: TRBD2; V: TRBV5-1; size: -; J: TRBJ2-7; CDR3: CASSPGTTAYEQYF; DNA: TGCGCCAGCAGCCCTGGGACTACCGCCTACGAGCAGTACTTC
D: -; V: TRBV7-9; size: -; J: TRBJ2-7; CDR3: CASSPGADEQYF; DNA: TGTGCCAGCAGCCCAGGGGCGGACGAGCAGTACTTC
D: -; V: TRBV25-1; size: few; J: TRBJ1-3; CDR3: CASSDGISGNTIYF; DNA: TGTGCCAGCAGTGACGGCATCTCTGGAAACACCATATATTTT
D: -; V: TRBV12-5; size: medium-sized; J: TRBJ2-5; CDR3: CASGLGYVGAGQETQYF; DNA: TGTGCTAGTGGGCTCGGTTATGTAGGCGCAGGACAAGAGACCCAGTACTTC
D: -; V: TRBV6-1; size: -; J: TRBJ1-1; CDR3: CASSDPPTPEAFF; DNA: TGTGCCAGCAGTGACCCTCCGACCCCTGAAGCTTTCTTT
D: -; V: TRBV6-1; size: few; J: TRBJ2-3; CDR3: CASSEDFGVTDTQYF; DNA: TGTGCCAGCAGTGAAGACTTTGGGGTCACAGATACGCAGTATTTT
D: -; V: TRBV7-2; size: -; J: TRBJ1-2; CDR3: CASSSLYPGYGYTF; DNA: TGTGCCAGCAGCTCACTTTACCCTGGCTATGGCTACACCTTC
D: TRBD2; V: TRBV6-4; size: -; J: TRBJ2-1; CDR3: CASSPTSGRAGEQFF; DNA: TGTGCCAGCAGTCCCACTAGCGGGAGGGCCGGGGAGCAGTTCTTC
D: -; V: TRBV28; size: once; J: TRBJ1-3; CDR3: CASARQTGNTIYF; DNA: TGTGCCAGCGCTCGACAGACTGGAAACACCATATATTTT
D: -; V: TRBV27; size: -; J: TRBJ2-7; CDR3: CASSLGEYYEQYF; DNA: TGTGCCAGCAGTTTGGGGGAGTACTACGAGCAGTACTTC
D: -; V: TRBV5-5; size: once; J: TRBJ1-2; CDR3: CASSLDRSGAYYGYTF; DNA: TGTGCCAGCAGCTTAGATCGGTCGGGGGCTTACTATGGCTACACCTTC
D: -; V: TRBV4-3; size: -; J: TRBJ2-2; CDR3: CASSPSPRLQTGELFF; DNA: TGCGCCAGCAGCCCTAGCCCGAGACTACAGACCGGGGAGCTGTTTTTT
D: -; V: TRBV7-9; size: once; J: TRBJ2-1; CDR3: CASSFEGYNEQFF; DNA: TGTGCCAGCAGCTTTGAAGGGTACAATGAGCAGTTCTTC
D: -; V: TRBV9; size: few; J: TRBJ2-7; CDR3: CASSVDGGAYEQYF; DNA: TGTGCCAGCAGCGTAGACGGCGGTGCCTACGAGCAGTACTTC
D: -; V: TRBV6-6; size: -; J: TRBJ2-1; CDR3: CASSFGPSGQFF; DNA: TGTGCCAGCAGTTTCGGCCCTTCTGGGCAGTTCTTC
D: TRBD1; V: TRBV5-1; size: -; J: TRBJ1-4; CDR3: CASSTGTGVEKLFF; DNA: TGCGCCAGCAGTACAGGGACAGGGGTTGAAAAACTGTTTTTT
D: -; V: TRBV6-4; size: -; J: TRBJ2-3; CDR3: CASNDQEGDTQYF; DNA: TGTGCCAGCAACGACCAGGAAGGAGATACGCAGTATTTT
D: -; V: TRBV11-2; size: -; J: TRBJ1-5; CDR3: CASSSTTAGDQPQHF; DNA: TGTGCCAGCAGCTCGACGACAGCCGGGGATCAGCCCCAGCATTTT
D: -; V: TRBV7-9; size: -; J: TRBJ1-4; CDR3: CASSEQLTDLNEKLFF; DNA: TGTGCCAGCAGCGAGCAGTTGACAGACCTAAATGAAAAACTGTTTTTT
D: -; V: TRBV18; size: -; J: TRBJ1-1; CDR3: CASSPVGGAQTEAFF; DNA: TGTGCCAGCTCACCAGTTGGGGGGGCGCAGACTGAAGCTTTCTTT
D: -; V: TRBV7-3; size: -; J: TRBJ1-2; CDR3: CASSFGSYGYTF; DNA: TGTGCCAGCAGCTTCGGGAGCTATGGCTACACCTTC